Listed below are T cell receptor beta chains from one sample, sequenced in a study of cytomegalovirus exposure and HLA in healthy donors. Only in-frame clones appear in the TCRdb table, and some are missing; sequencing was by immunoSEQ multiplex PCR. The sample yields some 130,000 clones, roughly 80% seen once. What was sequenced was PBMCs. These receptors all stem from a man between 40 and 49 years old in good health and CMV-seronegative. CDR3s include the opening cysteine and the closing phenylalanine or tryptophan. Each record gives: CDR3 protein, CDR3 DNA, D gene, V gene, J gene, clone size, CDR3 length. D genes are given only for firm matches. A clone size is listed for some rows: how often the clone was seen (once, few, many), or a class if it is expanded.

CATERGQNTEAFF,TGTGCCACCGAGCGGGGGCAGAACACTGAAGCTTTCTTT,.,TRBV6-6,TRBJ1-1,once,13
CASSFYSNIQYF,TGTGCCAGCAGCTTTTACTCGAACATTCAGTACTTC,.,TRBV11-2,TRBJ2-4,.,12
CAVDSSTDTQYF,TGTGCCGTTGACAGTAGCACAGATACGCAGTATTTT,.,TRBV30,TRBJ2-3,.,12
CASSWGQENSPLHF,TGTGCCAGCAGTTGGGGACAGGAAAATTCACCCCTCCACTTT,TRBD1,TRBV6-6,TRBJ1-6,.,14
CASSQVGRLGGELFF,TGCGCCAGCAGCCAAGTCGGGAGGCTTGGTGGGGAGCTGTTTTTT,TRBD2,TRBV4-1,TRBJ2-2,.,15
CASSLRLAGGPGQFF,TGTGCCAGCAGCCTAAGACTAGCGGGAGGGCCGGGGCAGTTCTTC,TRBD2,TRBV7-8,TRBJ2-1,.,15
CSVEAEHYEQYF,TGCAGCGTTGAAGCTGAGCACTACGAGCAGTACTTC,.,TRBV29-1,TRBJ2-7,few,12
CASSDWTSGSNNEQFF,TGTGCCAGCAGTGACTGGACTAGCGGGAGCAACAATGAGCAGTTCTTC,TRBD2,TRBV28,TRBJ2-1,.,16
CASSWTSGNTGELFF,TGTGCCAGCAGCTGGACTAGCGGGAACACCGGGGAGCTGTTTTTT,TRBD2,TRBV7-2,TRBJ2-2,.,15
CASSLQGGGGTDTQYF,TGTGCCAGCAGCTTACAGGGCGGGGGGGGCACAGATACGCAGTATTTT,TRBD2,TRBV7-2,TRBJ2-3,.,16
CASSIIGTASTDTQYF,TGTGCCAGTAGTATAATTGGGACAGCAAGCACAGATACGCAGTATTTT,TRBD1,TRBV19,TRBJ2-3,.,16
CASSQGLAARTDTQYF,TGTGCCAGCAGCCAAGGGCTAGCGGCGCGCACAGATACGCAGTATTTT,TRBD2,TRBV4-2,TRBJ2-3,.,16
CASSLSSAGSYGYTF,TGCGCCAGCAGCCTCTCTTCGGCGGGATCCTATGGCTACACCTTC,.,TRBV4-3,TRBJ1-2,.,15
CASSYSTGGLPYEQYF,TGTGCCAGCAGTTACTCGACAGGGGGGCTGCCCTACGAGCAGTACTTC,TRBD1,TRBV6-5,TRBJ2-7,.,16
CASSLIQGERNEQFF,TGTGCCAGCAGCCTTATACAGGGCGAGAGGAATGAGCAGTTCTTC,.,TRBV5-6,TRBJ2-1,.,15
CASSSDSRTEAFF,TGTGCCAGCAGTTCGGACTCGAGGACTGAAGCTTTCTTT,.,TRBV6-6,TRBJ1-1,.,13
CASSYGTGGAYYGYTF,TGTGCCAGCAGCTATGGGACAGGGGGCGCTTACTATGGCTACACCTTC,TRBD1,TRBV5-6,TRBJ1-2,.,16
CASTPQGNYGYTF,TGTGCCAGTACCCCACAGGGGAACTATGGCTACACCTTC,TRBD1,TRBV19,TRBJ1-2,.,13
CASSLGTGNTEAFF,TGTGCCAGCAGCTTAGGGACAGGGAACACTGAAGCTTTCTTT,TRBD1,TRBV7-9,TRBJ1-1,once,14
CASSEQPFAGSQPQHF,TGTGCCAGCAGTGAACAACCGTTTGCGGGGAGTCAGCCCCAGCATTTT,.,TRBV6-1,TRBJ1-5,.,16
CACSQGAYEQYF,TGTGCCTGCTCACAGGGGGCGTACGAGCAGTACTTC,TRBD1,TRBV30,TRBJ2-7,.,12
CASRETSGSNNEQFF,TGTGCCAGCAGGGAGACTAGCGGGAGTAACAATGAGCAGTTCTTC,TRBD2,TRBV6-1,TRBJ2-1,.,15
CASSPTLDQPQHF,TGCGCCAGCAGCCCAACTCTAGATCAGCCCCAGCATTTT,.,TRBV4-1,TRBJ1-5,once,13
CASSLGSGSYGYTF,TGTGCCAGCAGCTTGGGTTCGGGGAGCTATGGCTACACCTTC,.,TRBV5-4,TRBJ1-2,.,14
CASSTGGGWDTEAFF,TGTGCCAGCAGTACCGGGGGGGGGTGGGACACTGAAGCTTTCTTT,.,TRBV6-5,TRBJ1-1,.,15
CSVETGRNNEQFF,TGCAGCGTTGAAACGGGTCGCAACAATGAGCAGTTCTTC,.,TRBV29-1,TRBJ2-1,once,13
CASSIRESYNEQFF,TGTGCCAGCAGTATCCGGGAGTCATACAATGAGCAGTTCTTC,.,TRBV6-5,TRBJ2-1,few,14
CASLPSAEVSYEQYF,TGTGCCAGCCTCCCCAGCGCGGAGGTCTCCTACGAGCAGTACTTC,.,TRBV25-1,TRBJ2-7,.,15
CASSTGSQPQHF,TGTGCCAGCAGCACAGGGAGTCAGCCCCAGCATTTT,.,TRBV7-9,TRBJ1-5,.,12